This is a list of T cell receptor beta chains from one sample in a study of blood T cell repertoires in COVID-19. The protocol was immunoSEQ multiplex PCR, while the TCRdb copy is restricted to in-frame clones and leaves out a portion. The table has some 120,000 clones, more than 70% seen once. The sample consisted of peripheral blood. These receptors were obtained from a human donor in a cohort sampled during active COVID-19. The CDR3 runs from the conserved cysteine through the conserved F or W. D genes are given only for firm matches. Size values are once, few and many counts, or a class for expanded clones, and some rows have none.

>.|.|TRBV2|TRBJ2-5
CASSDSRETQYF
TGTGCCAGCAGTGATTCGCGAGAGACCCAGTACTTC
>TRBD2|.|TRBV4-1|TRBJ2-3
CASSQDPRTSGIAKRTDTQYF
TGCGCCAGCAGCCAAGATCCCCGGACTAGCGGGATTGCTAAGCGCACAGATACGCAGTATTTT
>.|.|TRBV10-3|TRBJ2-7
CAISEQGYEQYF
TGTGCCATCAGTGAACAGGGCTACGAGCAGTACTTC
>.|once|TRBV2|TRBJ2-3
CASSGTMGYTDTQYF
TGTGCCAGCAGTGGGACTATGGGGTACACAGATACGCAGTATTTT
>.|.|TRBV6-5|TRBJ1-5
CASSRSQGPPPQHF
TGTGCCAGCAGTCGCTCCCAGGGGCCCCCGCCCCAGCATTTT
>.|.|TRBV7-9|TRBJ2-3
CASSSSVDTQYF
TGTGCCAGCAGCTCTAGTGTGGATACGCAGTATTTT
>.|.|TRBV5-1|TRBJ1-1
CASARDTEAFF
TGCGCCAGCGCCCGGGACACTGAAGCTTTCTTT
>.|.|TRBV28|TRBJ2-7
CASSSGGKSSYEQYF
TGTGCCAGCAGTTCCGGGGGAAAAAGCTCCTACGAGCAGTACTTC
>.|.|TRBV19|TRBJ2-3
CASIGPKEAGASTDTQYF
TGTGCCAGTATAGGCCCGAAGGAGGCTGGAGCTAGCACAGATACGCAGTATTTT
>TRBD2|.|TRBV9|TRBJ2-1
CASSASGSSYNEQFF
TGTGCCAGCAGCGCTAGCGGGAGCTCCTACAATGAGCAGTTCTTC
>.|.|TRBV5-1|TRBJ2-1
CASSLDRSSYNEQFF
TGCGCCAGCAGCTTGGACAGAAGCTCCTACAATGAGCAGTTCTTC
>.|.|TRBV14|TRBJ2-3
CASSPLGRPTDTQYF
TGTGCCAGCAGCCCCCTCGGGAGACCCACAGATACGCAGTATTTT
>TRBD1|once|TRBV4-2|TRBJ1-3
CASSLRLGGSSGNTIYF
TGTGCCAGCAGCCTCAGGTTAGGGGGCTCCTCTGGAAACACCATATATTTT
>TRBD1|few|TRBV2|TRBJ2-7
CATLTLSTGEQYF
TGTGCCACTCTAACCCTATCGACAGGGGAGCAGTACTTC
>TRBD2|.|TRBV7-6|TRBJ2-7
CASSLASGRWSEQYF
TGTGCCAGCAGCTTAGCTAGCGGGAGATGGAGCGAGCAGTACTTC
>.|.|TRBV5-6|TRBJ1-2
CASSPSGTSYGYTF
TGTGCCAGCAGCCCCTCTGGGACATCCTATGGCTACACCTTC
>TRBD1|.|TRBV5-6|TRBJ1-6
CASSLRDRSSYNSPLHF
TGTGCCAGCAGCTTGAGGGACAGGAGCTCCTATAATTCACCCCTCCACTTT
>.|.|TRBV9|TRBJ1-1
CASSPRADPAGTEAFF
TGTGCCAGCAGCCCCCGAGCCGACCCTGCGGGCACTGAAGCTTTCTTT
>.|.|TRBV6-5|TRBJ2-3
CASSPWGERDTQYF
TGTGCCAGCAGCCCCTGGGGCGAGAGGGATACGCAGTATTTT
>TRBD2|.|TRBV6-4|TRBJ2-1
CASSAGLADYNEQFF
TGTGCCAGCAGCGCGGGACTAGCGGATTACAATGAGCAGTTCTTC
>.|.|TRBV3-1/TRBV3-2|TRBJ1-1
CASSQVAGNTEAFF
TGTGCCAGCAGCCAAGTCGCAGGGAACACTGAAGCTTTCTTT
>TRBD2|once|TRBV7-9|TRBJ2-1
CASSLEGSGRASLNEQFF
TGTGCCAGCAGCTTAGAAGGGAGCGGGAGGGCTTCTTTAAATGAGCAGTTCTTC
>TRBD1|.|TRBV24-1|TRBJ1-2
CATSRSPETGVRSYGYTF
TGTGCCACCAGTAGAAGTCCCGAGACAGGGGTTAGGAGCTATGGCTACACCTTC
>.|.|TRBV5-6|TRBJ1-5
CASSLGSGQPQHF
TGTGCCAGCAGCTTAGGATCAGGGCAGCCCCAGCATTTT
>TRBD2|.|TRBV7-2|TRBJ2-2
CASSLARGFSAGELFF
TGTGCCAGCAGCTTAGCGCGGGGGTTTTCGGCCGGGGAGCTGTTTTTT
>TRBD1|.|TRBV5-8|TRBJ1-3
CASSLDRAGNTIYF
TGTGCCAGCAGCTTAGACAGGGCTGGAAACACCATATATTTT
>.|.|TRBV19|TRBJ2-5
CASSFGTGETQYF
TGTGCCAGTAGTTTTGGGACTGGGGAGACCCAGTACTTC
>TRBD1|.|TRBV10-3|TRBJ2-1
CAISEWGQGGFSYNEQFF
TGTGCCATCAGTGAGTGGGGACAGGGAGGTTTCTCCTACAATGAGCAGTTCTTC
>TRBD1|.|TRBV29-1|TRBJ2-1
CSVARGQGDNEQFF
TGCAGCGTCGCCCGGGGCCAGGGGGACAATGAGCAGTTCTTC